This TCR beta chain is drawn from a study of blood T cells in healthy people across ages. This CDR3 is 14 amino acids long. CDR1 and CDR2 (germline): MDHEN, SYDVKM. Trimming took off 3 bases at V and 7 bases at J, with 12 bases between the two ends. A J-beta primer mix and a sample-barcoded 5' primer were used in a second PCR of about 6 to 12 cycles. Each cDNA molecule received a tag from a template-switch adaptor that had 12 random nucleotides. TCRdb analysed the 5' RACE reads with MiXCR anew, one entry per CDR3 protein. The table records roughly 1 million distinct CDR3 sequences, around 25% of them present only once. This clonotype occurred a few times. Samples each yielded at least 5 micrograms of total RNA. Separately, the same data were catalogued under a study of T cells of mothers and their children. That study adds: The sample comes from nine or ten healthy Caucasian donors: mothers and children. The authors used all extracted RNA for cDNA synthesis, at about 1.5 ug per 15 ul.

The V and J genes are TRBV28 and TRBJ1-4, with a possible D match to TRBD1 (6 bases). Specimen: blood. The TCR sequence derives from a girl aged 2 to 10 in good health. CDR3 coding DNA: TGTGCCAGCAGTTTGACGGGGGCGCGTGAAAAACTGTTTTTT. It encodes CASSLTGAREKLFF.